The 21 T cell receptor beta chains reported below all come from one sample, sequenced in a study of response to subunit inactivated influenza vaccine. TCRdb reprocessed the RT-PCR reads with MiXCR, giving one entry per CDR3 protein. Here the sample spans about 650,000 distinct CDR3 sequences, 13% to 15% being singletons. This material consisted of PBMCs from blood, taken roughly 2 weeks before vaccination. The receptors derive from a man aged 50-60 years who received an inactivated influenza vaccine.

V is TRBV27 and J is TRBJ2-1; TRBD2 is a possible D gene (6 bases). Germline-derived CDR1 and CDR2 are MNHEY and SMNVEV (reference sequence). The CDR3 sequence is 13 residues long. Trimming pared 5 bases from V and 10 bases from J, leaving 15 bases between. The CDR3 spells CASSQGSRGEQFF. CDR3 DNA sequence: TGTGCCAGCAGTCAAGGGTCCCGGGGGGAGCAGTTCTTC.

The table lists this clonotype with a few counts. This chain joins TRBV3-1 and TRBJ2-1; 9 bases line up with TRBD2. CDR1 is LGHDT, CDR2 YNNKEL, per germline (reference sequence). The CDR3 covers 16 residues. The ends lost 0 bases at V and 12 bases at J; junction bases unmatched: 12. The CDR3 spells CASSQEQTQLAGRQFF. CDR3 nucleotides: TGTGCCAGCAGCCAAGAACAGACTCAGCTAGCGGGGAGGCAGTTCTTC.

This clonotype was observed a few times. V is TRBV28 and J is TRBJ2-7; D might be TRBD1 or TRBD2, each matching 5 bases. The CDR3 totals 14 residues. Trimming left V 6 bases short and J 0 bases short, with 12 bases between. CDR1 and CDR2 from the germline V gene are MDHEN and SYDVKM. The CDR3 DNA reads TGTGCCAGCAGAAGTAGGGACGGCTCCTACGAGCAGTACTTC. It encodes CASRSRDGSYEQYF.

This clonotype has more than one count but fewer than ten. The V gene is TRBV7-2, the J gene TRBJ1-4; possibly TRBD1 for D (5 bases). Germline CDR1 is SGHTA and CDR2 is FQGNSA. V was cut by 8 bases and J by 3 bases, with 16 bases left in between. CDR3 length equals 15 residues. The CDR3 region is CASRGGKGPNEKLFF. In DNA, the CDR3 is TGTGCCAGCCGTGGGGGAAAGGGACCTAATGAAAAACTGTTTTTT.

The chain links TRBV18 to TRBJ1-5; a weak D match, TRBD1 (5 bases). V was shortened by 6 bases and J by 10 bases, with 19 bases between the two germline ends. This CDR3 is 14 amino acids long. Germline V gene lookup returns CDR1 KGHSH and CDR2 LQKENI. CDR3 in DNA: TGTGCCAGCTCCCAAGGAGGGGACTCTTCCCCCCAGCATTTT. It codes for CASSQGGDSSPQHF.

This clonotype was detected ten times or more. The CDR3 here is CASSLTGATDTQYF. CDR3 coding DNA: TGTGCCAGCAGTTTAACAGGGGCCACAGATACGCAGTATTTT. This chain links TRBV28 with TRBJ2-3, with TRBD1 matching over 7 bases. The V gene's germline CDR1 is MDHEN and CDR2 SYDVKM. The CDR3 covers 14 residues. Trimming removed 2 bases from V and 2 bases from J; junction bases left unmatched: 1.

This clonotype has more than one count but fewer than ten. The genes are TRBV19 and TRBJ2-3; 14 bases are a match to TRBD2. Germline CDR1 reads LNHDA; CDR2 reads SQIVND (reference sequence). V was pared by 7 bases and J by 1 base, with 10 bases of the junction left unmatched. This CDR3 is built from 18 residues. DNA of the CDR3: TGTGCCAGTAATATTTCCGGGACTAGCGGGAGTGGCACAGATACGCAGTATTTT. Amino acids: CASNISGTSGSGTDTQYF. Variable domain in full (rest from reference TRBV19 and TRBJ2-3): DGGITQSPKYLFRKEGQNVTLSCEQNLNHDAMYWYRQDPGQGLRLIYYSQIVNDFQKGDIAEGYSVSREKKESFPLTVTSAQKNPTAFYLCASNISGTSGSGTDTQYFGPGTRLTVL.

There are many counts of this clonotype. This chain uses TRBV7-9 with TRBJ2-5, with D hard to call. The germline V gene encodes CDR1 SEHNR and CDR2 FQNEAQ (reference sequence). This CDR3 comprises 13 residues. V gave up 0 bases and J gave up 4 bases, with 6 bases separating them. The DNA of the CDR3 is TGTGCCAGCAGCTTAGCGCTTGGAGAGACCCAGTACTTC. Protein product: CASSLALGETQYF.

This rearrangement joins TRBV19 to TRBJ2-7; no clear D. Trimming removed 4 bases at V and 2 bases at J, with 12 bases between. CDR3 size: 14 residues. Germline loops: CDR1 LNHDA, CDR2 SQIVND (reference sequence). CDR3 loop: CASSSTGYAYEQYF. The CDR3 DNA reads TGTGCCAGTAGTAGTACGGGCTATGCCTACGAGCAGTACTTC.

The chain recombines TRBV10-3 with TRBJ2-1, with 11 bases matching TRBD2. The germline V gene encodes CDR1 ENHRY and CDR2 SYGVKD. The CDR3 has 14 residues. The V gene end was trimmed by 7 bases and the J gene end by 8 bases; junction bases not matched to a gene: 7. The CDR3 DNA is TGTGCCATCAATCGACTAGCGGGGTTGGATGAGCAGTTCTTC. This encodes CAINRLAGLDEQFF.

The rearrangement links TRBV7-3 to TRBJ2-2; tentative D call: TRBD2 (5 bases). The length of the CDR3 is 17 residues. V lost 5 bases and J 0 bases, leaving 16 bases between the germline ends. Looked up from germline, CDR1 is SGHTA and CDR2 is FQGTGA. The CDR3 spells CASSRSRDKANTGELFF. CDR3 DNA sequence: TGTGCCAGCAGCCGCTCCCGGGATAAAGCGAACACCGGGGAGCTGTTTTTT.

This clonotype was found a few times. V is TRBV7-2 and J is TRBJ2-7, with 10 positions matching TRBD1. V lost 3 bases, J lost 5 bases, and 4 bases stayed unmatched. The germline V gene encodes CDR1 SGHTA and CDR2 FQGNSA. This CDR3 region has 14 residues. CDR3 coding DNA: TGTGCCAGCAGCTTCGGGGACAGGGGCCACGAGCAGTACTTC. The encoded protein is CASSFGDRGHEQYF.

This clonotype appeared many times. The chain joins TRBV5-1 to TRBJ1-2; weak D call: TRBD1 (6 bases). The CDR3 length is 15 residues. Germline V gene sequence: CDR1 SGHRS, CDR2 YFSETQ. V gave up 0 bases and J gave up 3 bases, with 12 bases separating them. This chain's CDR3 is CASSLVIRGDYGYTF. The CDR3 DNA follows: TGCGCCAGCAGCTTGGTTATCAGGGGAGACTATGGCTACACCTTC.

This clonotype has only a few counts. The rearrangement links TRBV20-1 to TRBJ2-5; D perhaps matches TRBD2 (6 bases). This CDR3 has 11 residues. Deletions cut 3 bases from V and 9 bases from J, with 11 bases between. Germline assignment: CDR1 DFQATT and CDR2 SNEGSKA (reference sequence). Here the CDR3 DNA reads TGCAGTGCTAGTCTAGGGGAGGCCCAGTACTTC. This gives the protein CSASLGEAQYF.

This clonotype was found a few times. The gene calls are TRBV2 and TRBJ2-7; possibly TRBD1 for D (6 bases). CDR3 size: 15 residues. Germline lookup yields CDR1 SNHLY and CDR2 FYNNEI. V was clipped by 0 bases and J by 4 bases, with 13 bases between them. The CDR3 protein is CASSEATGAPYEQYF. The CDR3, as DNA: TGTGCCAGCAGTGAAGCGACAGGTGCCCCTTACGAGCAGTACTTC.

The genes are TRBV7-2 and TRBJ2-4; D is ambiguous. Germline CDR1 SGHTA, CDR2 FQGNSA. This CDR3 has 16 amino acids. The V gene lost 5 bases and the J gene lost 3 bases, with 17 bases spanning the gap. CDR3 DNA: TGTGCCAGCAGCGCCGGGCAACCTACGGTCAAAAACATTCAGTACTTC. Its protein is CASSAGQPTVKNIQYF.

This clonotype was counted ten times or more. The genes are TRBV4-3 and TRBJ2-7; 7 nucleotides agree with TRBD2. This CDR3 is 14 amino acids long. J gave up 6 bases and V 1 base, and 6 bases lay outside the gene matches. In germline, CDR1 is LGHNA, CDR2 YSLEER. CDR3 sequence (DNA): TGCGCCAGCAGCCAAGTCAGCGGGGTTGGCGAGCAGTACTTC. The encoded protein is CASSQVSGVGEQYF.

The CDR3 coding sequence is TGTGCCAGCAGATACGAGGACAGGGGGCTTGTAAAACTGTTTTTT. The encoded protein is CASRYEDRGLVKLFF. The chain is built from TRBV12-3 or TRBV12-4 and TRBJ1-4; 11 bases are shared with TRBD1. There are 15 residues in the CDR3. The junction had 10 bases not matched to a gene; V was cut back by 6 bases and J by 10 bases.

V and J are TRBV9 and TRBJ2-5; D ambiguous. V lost 0 bases and J 1 base, leaving 10 bases between the germline ends. The germline V gene encodes CDR1 SGDLS and CDR2 YYNGEE. CDR3 length: 15 amino acids. CDR3 sequence: CASSVDPQFQETQYF. CDR3 DNA sequence: TGTGCCAGCAGCGTAGATCCACAGTTCCAAGAGACCCAGTACTTC. Full variable domain (rest looked up from reference TRBV9 and TRBJ2-5): DSGVTQTPKHLITATGQRVTLRCSPRSGDLSVYWYQQSLDQGLQFLIQYYNGEERAKGNILERFSAQQFPDLHSELNLSSLELGDSALYFCASSVDPQFQETQYFGPGTRLLVL.

The V and J genes are TRBV6-2 or TRBV6-3 and TRBJ2-1, with D perhaps TRBD1 or TRBD2 (6 bases each). V shed 7 bases and J shed 2 bases, with 18 bases lying between them. This CDR3 comprises 16 residues. Germline V lookup: CDR1 MNHEY, CDR2 SVGEGT. The CDR3 DNA follows: TGTGCCAGCACCCCCGGAGGGGGATTCACCTACAATGAGCAGTTCTTC. Translation gives CASTPGGGFTYNEQFF.

This clonotype was counted a few times. This chain joins TRBV24-1 and TRBJ2-1; no firm D call. The CDR3 runs 13 residues. The germline V gene has CDR1 KGHDR and CDR2 SFDVKD. Trimming took 4 bases from V and 12 from J, leaving 15 bases between them. The CDR3 bases are TGTGCCACCAGTGACATGGTAGACTCCGGGCAGTTCTTC. Its translation: CATSDMVDSGQFF.